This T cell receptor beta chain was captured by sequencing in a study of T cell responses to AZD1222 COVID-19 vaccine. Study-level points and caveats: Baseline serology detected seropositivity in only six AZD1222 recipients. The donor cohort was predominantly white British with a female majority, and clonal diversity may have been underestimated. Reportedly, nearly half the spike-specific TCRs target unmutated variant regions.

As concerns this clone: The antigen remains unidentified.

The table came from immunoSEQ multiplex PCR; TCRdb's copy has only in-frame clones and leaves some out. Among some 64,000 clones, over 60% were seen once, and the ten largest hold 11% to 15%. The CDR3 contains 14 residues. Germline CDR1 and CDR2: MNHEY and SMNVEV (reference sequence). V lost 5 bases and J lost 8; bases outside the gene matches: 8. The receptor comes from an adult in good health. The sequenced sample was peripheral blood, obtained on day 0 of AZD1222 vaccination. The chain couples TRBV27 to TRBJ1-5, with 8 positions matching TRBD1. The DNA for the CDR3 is TGTGCCAGCAGTGAAACAGGGGGTAGAGAGCCCCAGCATTTT. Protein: CASSETGGREPQHF.